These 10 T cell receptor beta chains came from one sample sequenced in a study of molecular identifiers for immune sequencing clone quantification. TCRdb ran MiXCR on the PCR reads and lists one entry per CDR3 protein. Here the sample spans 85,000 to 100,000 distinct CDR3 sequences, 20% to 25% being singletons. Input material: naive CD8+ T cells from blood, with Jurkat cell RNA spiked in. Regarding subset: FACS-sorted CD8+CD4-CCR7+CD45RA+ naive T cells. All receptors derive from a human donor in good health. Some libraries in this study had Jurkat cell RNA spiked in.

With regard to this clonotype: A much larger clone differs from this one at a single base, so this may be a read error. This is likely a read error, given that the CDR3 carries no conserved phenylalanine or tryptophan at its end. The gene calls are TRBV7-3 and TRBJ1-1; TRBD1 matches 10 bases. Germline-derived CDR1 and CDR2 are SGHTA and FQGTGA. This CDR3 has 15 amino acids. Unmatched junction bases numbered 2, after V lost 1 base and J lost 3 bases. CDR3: CASSLMGTGDTEAFS. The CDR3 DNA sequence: TGTGCCAGCAGCTTAATGGGGACAGGGGACACTGAAGCTTTCTCT.

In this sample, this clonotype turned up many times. The CDR3 DNA is TGCGCCAGCAGCCAGGCCGGGACAGGGGCGCCTTATGAAAAACTGTTTTTT. Amino acids: CASSQAGTGAPYEKLFF. This sequence joins TRBV4-3 and TRBJ1-4; 10 nucleotides agree with TRBD1. J lost 6 bases, V lost 3 bases, and 10 bases had no gene match. The germline gives CDR1 LGHNA, CDR2 YSLEER. This CDR3 has 17 residues.

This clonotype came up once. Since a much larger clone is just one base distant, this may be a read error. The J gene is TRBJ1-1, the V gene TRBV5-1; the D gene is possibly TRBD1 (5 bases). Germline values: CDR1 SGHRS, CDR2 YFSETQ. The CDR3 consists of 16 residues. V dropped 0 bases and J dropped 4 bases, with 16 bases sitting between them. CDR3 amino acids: CASSLAGFRVATEAFF. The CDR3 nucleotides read TGCGCCAGCAGCTTGGCGGGTTTCAGGGTCGCCACTGAAGCTTTCTTT.

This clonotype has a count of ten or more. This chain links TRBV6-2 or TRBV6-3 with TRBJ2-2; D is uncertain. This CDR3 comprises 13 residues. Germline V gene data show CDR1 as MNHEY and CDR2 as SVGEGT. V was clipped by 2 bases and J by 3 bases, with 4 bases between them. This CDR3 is CASSYGDTGELFF. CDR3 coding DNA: TGTGCCAGCAGTTACGGGGACACCGGGGAGCTGTTTTTT.

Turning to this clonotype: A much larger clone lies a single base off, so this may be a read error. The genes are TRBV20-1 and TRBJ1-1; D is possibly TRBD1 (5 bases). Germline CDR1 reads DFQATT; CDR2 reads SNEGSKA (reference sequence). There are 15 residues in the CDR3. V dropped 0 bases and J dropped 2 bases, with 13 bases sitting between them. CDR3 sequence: CSAREKGRSNTEAFF. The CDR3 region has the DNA TGCAGTGCTAGAGAAAAGGGACGGAGTAACACTGAAGCTTTCTTT.

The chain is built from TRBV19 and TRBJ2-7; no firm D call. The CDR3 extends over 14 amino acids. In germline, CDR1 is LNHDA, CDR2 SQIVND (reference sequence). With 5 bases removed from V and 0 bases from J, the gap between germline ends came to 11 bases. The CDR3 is CASSFGVSSYEQYF. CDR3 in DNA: TGTGCCAGTAGTTTTGGGGTGTCCTCCTACGAGCAGTACTTC.

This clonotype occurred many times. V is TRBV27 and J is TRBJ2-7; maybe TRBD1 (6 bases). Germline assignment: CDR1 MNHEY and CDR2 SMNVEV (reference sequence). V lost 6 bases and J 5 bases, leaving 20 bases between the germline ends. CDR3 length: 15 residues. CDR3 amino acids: CASSLYPRQVHEQYF. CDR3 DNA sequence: TGTGCCAGCAGCCTGTACCCAAGACAGGTCCACGAGCAGTACTTC.

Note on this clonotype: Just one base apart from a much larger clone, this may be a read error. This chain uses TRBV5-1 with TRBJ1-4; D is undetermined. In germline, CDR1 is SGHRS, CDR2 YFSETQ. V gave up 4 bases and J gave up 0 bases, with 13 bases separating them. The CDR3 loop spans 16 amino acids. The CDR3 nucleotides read TGCGCCAGCAGCCCCTGGAGGACTGCAACTAATGAAAAACTGTTTTTT. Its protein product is CASSPWRTATNEKLFF.

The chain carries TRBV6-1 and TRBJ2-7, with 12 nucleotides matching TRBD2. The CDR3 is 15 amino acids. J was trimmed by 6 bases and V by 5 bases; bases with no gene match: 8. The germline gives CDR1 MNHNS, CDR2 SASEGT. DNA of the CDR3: TGTGCCAGCAGTACCCGACTAGCGGGAGAACTCGAGCAGTACTTC. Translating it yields CASSTRLAGELEQYF.

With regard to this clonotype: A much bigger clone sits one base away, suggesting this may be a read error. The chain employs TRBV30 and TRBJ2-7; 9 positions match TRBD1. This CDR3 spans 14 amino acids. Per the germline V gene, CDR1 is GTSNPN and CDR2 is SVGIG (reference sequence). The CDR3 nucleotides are TGTGCCTGGAGTGACAGGGGGCAATGGGACGAGCGGTACTTC. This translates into CAWSDRGQWDERYF.